The T cell receptor beta chain under discussion was sequenced for a study of identical twins. Study findings and constraints: Memory repertoires lacked the insertion deficit that abundant cord blood beta clonotypes showed.

Trimming cost V 3 bases and J 7 bases, with 21 bases left between them. Germline values: CDR1 KGHSH, CDR2 LQKENI. This CDR3 has 16 residues. TCRdb re-called the 5' RACE reads with MiXCR, one entry per CDR3 protein. Of some 760,000 distinct CDR3 sequences listed, roughly 18% are singletons. As for this clonotype: The antigen is undetermined.

This sample was also put to use in a study of T cells expressing NK-cell markers. That work states: In a handful of donors, these clonotypes also led the CD3+CD56-NKG2C+ fraction.

The V and J genes are TRBV18 and TRBJ1-2, with D maybe TRBD1 (6 bases). The clonotype was recovered from a young woman in good health. The sequencing input was PBMCs. CDR3 loop: CASSPVSTGGYGGYTF. Written as DNA, the CDR3 is TGTGCCAGCTCACCCGTTTCGACAGGCGGGTACGGTGGCTACACCTTC.